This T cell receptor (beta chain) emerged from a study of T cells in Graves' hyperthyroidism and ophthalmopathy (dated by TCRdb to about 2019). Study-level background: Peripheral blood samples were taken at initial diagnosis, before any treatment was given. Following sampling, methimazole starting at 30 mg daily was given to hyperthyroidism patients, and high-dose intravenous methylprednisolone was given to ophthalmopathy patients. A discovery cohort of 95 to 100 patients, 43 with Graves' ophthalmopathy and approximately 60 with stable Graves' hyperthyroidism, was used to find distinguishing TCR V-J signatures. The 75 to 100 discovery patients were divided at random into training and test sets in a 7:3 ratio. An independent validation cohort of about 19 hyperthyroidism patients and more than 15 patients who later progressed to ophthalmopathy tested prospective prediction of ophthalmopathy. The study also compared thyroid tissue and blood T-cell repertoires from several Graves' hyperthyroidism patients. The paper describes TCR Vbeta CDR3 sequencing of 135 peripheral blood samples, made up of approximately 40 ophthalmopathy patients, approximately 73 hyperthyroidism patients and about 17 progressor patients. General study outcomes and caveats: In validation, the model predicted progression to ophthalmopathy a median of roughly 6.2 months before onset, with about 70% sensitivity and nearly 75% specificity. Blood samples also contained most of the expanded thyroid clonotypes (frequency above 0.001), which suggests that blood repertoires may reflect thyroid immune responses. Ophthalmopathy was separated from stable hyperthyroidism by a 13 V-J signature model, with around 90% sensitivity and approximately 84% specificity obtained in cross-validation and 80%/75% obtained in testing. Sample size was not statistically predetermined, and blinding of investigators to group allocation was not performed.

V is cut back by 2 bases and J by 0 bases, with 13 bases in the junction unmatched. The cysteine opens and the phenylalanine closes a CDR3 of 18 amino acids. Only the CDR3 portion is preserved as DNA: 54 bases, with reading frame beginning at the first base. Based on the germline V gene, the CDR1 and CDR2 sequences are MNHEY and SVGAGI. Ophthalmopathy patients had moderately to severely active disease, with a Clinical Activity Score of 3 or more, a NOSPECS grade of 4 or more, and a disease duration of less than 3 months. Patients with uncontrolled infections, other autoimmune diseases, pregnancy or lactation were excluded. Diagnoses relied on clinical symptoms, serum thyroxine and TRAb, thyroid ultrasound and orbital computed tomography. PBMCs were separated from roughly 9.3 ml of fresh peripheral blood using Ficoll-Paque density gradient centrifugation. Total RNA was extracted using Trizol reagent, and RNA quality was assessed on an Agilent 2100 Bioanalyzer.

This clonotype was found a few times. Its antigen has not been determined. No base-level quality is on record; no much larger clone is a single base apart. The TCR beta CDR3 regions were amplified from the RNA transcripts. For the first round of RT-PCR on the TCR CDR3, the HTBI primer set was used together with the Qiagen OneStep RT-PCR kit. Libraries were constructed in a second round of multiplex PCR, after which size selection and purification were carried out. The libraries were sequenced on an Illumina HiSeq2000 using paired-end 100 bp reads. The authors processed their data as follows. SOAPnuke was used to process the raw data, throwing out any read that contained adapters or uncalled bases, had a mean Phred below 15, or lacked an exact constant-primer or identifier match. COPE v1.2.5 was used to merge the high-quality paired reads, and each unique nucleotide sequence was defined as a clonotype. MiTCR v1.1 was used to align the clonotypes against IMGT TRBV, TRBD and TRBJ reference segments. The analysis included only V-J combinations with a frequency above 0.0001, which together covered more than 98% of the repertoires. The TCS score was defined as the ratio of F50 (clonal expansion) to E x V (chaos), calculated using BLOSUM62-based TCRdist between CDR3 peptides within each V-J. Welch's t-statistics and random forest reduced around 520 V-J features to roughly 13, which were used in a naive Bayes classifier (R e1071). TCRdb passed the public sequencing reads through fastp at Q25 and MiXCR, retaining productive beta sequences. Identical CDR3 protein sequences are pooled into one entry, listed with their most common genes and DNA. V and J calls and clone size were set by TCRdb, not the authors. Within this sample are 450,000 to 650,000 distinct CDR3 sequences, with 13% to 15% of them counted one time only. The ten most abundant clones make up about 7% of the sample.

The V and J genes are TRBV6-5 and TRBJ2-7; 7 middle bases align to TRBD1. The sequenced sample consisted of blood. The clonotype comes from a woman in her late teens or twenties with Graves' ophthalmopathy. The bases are TGTGCCAGCAGTTACCGGGTCCCCCGACAGGGCCCCTCCTACGAGCAGTACTTC. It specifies CASSYRVPRQGPSYEQYF.